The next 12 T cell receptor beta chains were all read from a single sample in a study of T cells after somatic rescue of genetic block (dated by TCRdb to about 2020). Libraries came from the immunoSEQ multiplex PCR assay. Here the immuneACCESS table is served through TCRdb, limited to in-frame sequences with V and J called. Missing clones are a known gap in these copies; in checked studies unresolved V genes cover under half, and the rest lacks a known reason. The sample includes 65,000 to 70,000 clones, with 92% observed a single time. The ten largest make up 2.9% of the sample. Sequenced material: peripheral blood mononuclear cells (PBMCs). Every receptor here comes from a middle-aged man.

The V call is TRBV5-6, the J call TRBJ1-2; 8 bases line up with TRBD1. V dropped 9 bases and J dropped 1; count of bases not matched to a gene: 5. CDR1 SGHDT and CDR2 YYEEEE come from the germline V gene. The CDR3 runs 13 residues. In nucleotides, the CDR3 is TGTGCCACCTGGACAGGGAATAACTATGGCTACACCTTC. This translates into CATWTGNNYGYTF.

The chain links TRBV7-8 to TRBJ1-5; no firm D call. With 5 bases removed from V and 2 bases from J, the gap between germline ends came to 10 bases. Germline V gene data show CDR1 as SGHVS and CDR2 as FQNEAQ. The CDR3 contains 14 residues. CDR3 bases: TGTGCCAGCAGCCGCGTATGGGGCAATCAGCCCCAGCATTTT. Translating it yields CASSRVWGNQPQHF.

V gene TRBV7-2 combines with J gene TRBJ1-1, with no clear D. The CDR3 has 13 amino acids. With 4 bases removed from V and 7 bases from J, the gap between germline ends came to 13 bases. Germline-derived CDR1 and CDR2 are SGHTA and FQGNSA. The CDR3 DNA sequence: TGTGCCAGCAGCTCCCCCCGGGCTAGTGAAGCTTTCTTT. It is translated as CASSSPRASEAFF.

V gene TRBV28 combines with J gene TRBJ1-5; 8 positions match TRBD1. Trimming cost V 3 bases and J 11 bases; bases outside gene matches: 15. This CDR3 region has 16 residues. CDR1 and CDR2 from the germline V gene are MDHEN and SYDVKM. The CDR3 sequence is CASSFPGQGQLGTQHF. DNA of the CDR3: TGTGCCAGCAGTTTCCCCGGACAGGGCCAACTTGGGACCCAGCATTTT.

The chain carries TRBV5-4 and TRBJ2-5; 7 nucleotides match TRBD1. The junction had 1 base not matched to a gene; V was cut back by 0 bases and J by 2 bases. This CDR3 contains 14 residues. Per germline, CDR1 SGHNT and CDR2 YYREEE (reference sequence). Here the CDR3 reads CASSLGQGQETQYF. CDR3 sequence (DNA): TGTGCCAGCAGCTTGGGACAGGGTCAAGAGACCCAGTACTTC. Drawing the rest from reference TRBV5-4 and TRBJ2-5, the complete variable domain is ETGVTQSPTHLIKTRGQQVTLRCSSQSGHNTVSWYQQALGQGPQFIFQYYREEENGRGNFPPRFSGLQFPNYSSELNVNALELDDSALYLCASSLGQGQETQYFGPGTRLLVL.

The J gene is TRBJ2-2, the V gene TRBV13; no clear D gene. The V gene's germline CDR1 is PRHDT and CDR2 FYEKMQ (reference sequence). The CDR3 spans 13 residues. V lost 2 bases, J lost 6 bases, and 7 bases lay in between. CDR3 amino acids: CASSLFRPGELFF. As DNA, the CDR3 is TGTGCCAGCAGCTTATTTAGACCCGGGGAGCTGTTTTTT.

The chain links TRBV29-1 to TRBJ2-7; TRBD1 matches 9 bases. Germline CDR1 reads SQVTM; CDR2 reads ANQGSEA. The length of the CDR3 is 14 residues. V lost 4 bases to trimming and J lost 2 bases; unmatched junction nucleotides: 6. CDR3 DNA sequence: TGCAGCGTTGCCACCCGGGACAGGGCCTACGAGCAGTACTTC. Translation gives CSVATRDRAYEQYF.

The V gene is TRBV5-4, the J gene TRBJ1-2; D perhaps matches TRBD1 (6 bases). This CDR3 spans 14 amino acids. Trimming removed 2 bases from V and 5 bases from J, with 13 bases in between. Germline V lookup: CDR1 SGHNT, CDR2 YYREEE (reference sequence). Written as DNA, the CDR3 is TGTGCCAGCAGCTTTGACAGGAGTCTATATGGCTACACCTTC. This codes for CASSFDRSLYGYTF.

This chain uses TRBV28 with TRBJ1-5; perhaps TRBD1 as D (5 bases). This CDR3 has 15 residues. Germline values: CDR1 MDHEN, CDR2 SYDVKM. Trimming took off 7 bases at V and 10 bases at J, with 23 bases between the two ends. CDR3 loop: CASITGASGGAPQHF. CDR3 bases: TGTGCCAGCATCACCGGGGCGAGCGGGGGAGCACCCCAGCATTTT. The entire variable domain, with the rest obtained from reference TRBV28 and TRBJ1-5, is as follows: DVKVTQSSRYLVKRTGEKVFLECVQDMDHENMFWYRQDPGLGLRLIYFSYDVKMKEKGDIPEGYSVSREKKERFSLILESASTNQTSMYLCASITGASGGAPQHFGDGTRLSIL.

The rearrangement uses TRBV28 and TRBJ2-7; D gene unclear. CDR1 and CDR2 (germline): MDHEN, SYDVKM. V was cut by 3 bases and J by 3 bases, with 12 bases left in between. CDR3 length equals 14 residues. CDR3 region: CASSFRRRNYEQYF. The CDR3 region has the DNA TGTGCCAGCAGTTTCCGAAGGCGAAACTACGAGCAGTACTTC.

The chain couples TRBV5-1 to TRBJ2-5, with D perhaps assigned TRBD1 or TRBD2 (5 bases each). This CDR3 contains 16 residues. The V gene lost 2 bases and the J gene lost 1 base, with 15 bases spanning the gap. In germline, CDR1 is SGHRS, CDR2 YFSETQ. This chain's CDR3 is CASSFSSGTGQETQYF. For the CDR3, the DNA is TGCGCCAGCAGCTTCAGCTCGGGGACGGGCCAAGAGACCCAGTACTTC.

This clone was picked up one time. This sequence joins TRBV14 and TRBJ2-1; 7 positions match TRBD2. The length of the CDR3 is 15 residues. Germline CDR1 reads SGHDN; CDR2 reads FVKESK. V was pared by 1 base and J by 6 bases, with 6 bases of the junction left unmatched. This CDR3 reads CASSQGWGTINEQFF. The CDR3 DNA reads TGTGCCAGCAGCCAAGGTTGGGGGACTATCAATGAGCAGTTCTTC.